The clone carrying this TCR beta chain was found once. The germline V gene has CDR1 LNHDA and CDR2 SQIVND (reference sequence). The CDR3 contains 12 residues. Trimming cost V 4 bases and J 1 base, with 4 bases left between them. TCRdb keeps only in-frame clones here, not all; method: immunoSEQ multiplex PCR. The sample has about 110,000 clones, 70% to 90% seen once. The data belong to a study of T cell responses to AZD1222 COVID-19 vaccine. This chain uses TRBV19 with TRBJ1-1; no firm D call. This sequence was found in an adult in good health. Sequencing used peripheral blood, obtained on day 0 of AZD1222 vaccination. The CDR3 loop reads CASSTGNTEAFF. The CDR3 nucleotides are TGTGCCAGTAGTACGGGGAACACTGAAGCTTTCTTT.